These T cell receptor beta chains were read from a single sample in a study of T cells after yellow fever vaccination. One entry per CDR3 protein, called by TCRdb with MiXCR from the 5' RACE reads. The data contain some 240,000 distinct CDR3 sequences, roughly 5.2% of them seen just once; the ten biggest clones take up roughly 3.4%. The specimen comprised CD4+ T cells sorted from PBMCs, sampled on the day of the yellow fever booster vaccination. The receptors were sampled from a man aged 18 to 35 who received the YFV17D yellow fever vaccine. The CDR3 runs from the conserved cysteine through the conserved F or W. Fields, in order: clone size, J gene, D gene, V gene, CDR3 protein, CDR3 DNA. D genes are given only for firm matches. Clone size is stated in some rows and not others, as once, few, many or a class when expanded.

clone_size: -; j_call: TRBJ1-3; d_call: -; v_call: TRBV20-1; cdr3_aa: CSGSKGSGNTIYF; cdr3_nt: TGCAGTGGCTCTAAGGGATCGGGAAACACCATATATTTT
clone_size: few; j_call: TRBJ1-4; d_call: -; v_call: TRBV5-1; cdr3_aa: CASSSQPGVPNEKLFF; cdr3_nt: TGCGCCAGCAGCTCGCAGCCGGGGGTTCCTAATGAAAAACTGTTTTTT
clone_size: -; j_call: TRBJ2-1; d_call: -; v_call: TRBV7-3; cdr3_aa: CASSLGPTGEQFF; cdr3_nt: TGTGCCAGCAGCTTAGGCCCGACAGGAGAGCAGTTCTTC
clone_size: few; j_call: TRBJ2-3; d_call: -; v_call: TRBV21-1; cdr3_aa: CGSRRVRSQGRTDTQYF; cdr3_nt: TGTGGTAGCCGCCGCGTTAGGTCACAGGGAAGGACAGATACGCAGTATTTT
clone_size: many; j_call: TRBJ1-5; d_call: -; v_call: TRBV12-3/TRBV12-4; cdr3_aa: CASSFARNQPQHF; cdr3_nt: TGTGCCAGCAGTTTTGCCCGAAATCAGCCCCAGCATTTT
clone_size: few; j_call: TRBJ1-1; d_call: -; v_call: TRBV12-3/TRBV12-4; cdr3_aa: CASSTWGGTEAFF; cdr3_nt: TGTGCCAGCAGCACCTGGGGAGGGACTGAAGCTTTCTTT
clone_size: few; j_call: TRBJ2-7; d_call: -; v_call: TRBV30; cdr3_aa: CAWGAGTLEQYF; cdr3_nt: TGTGCCTGGGGGGCCGGGACCCTCGAGCAGTACTTC
clone_size: many; j_call: TRBJ2-5; d_call: -; v_call: TRBV20-1; cdr3_aa: CSAREETQYF; cdr3_nt: TGCAGTGCTAGAGAGGAGACCCAGTACTTC
clone_size: many; j_call: TRBJ2-2; d_call: -; v_call: TRBV11-3; cdr3_aa: CASSFGTTNTGELFF; cdr3_nt: TGTGCCAGCAGCTTCGGGACAACGAACACCGGGGAGCTGTTTTTT
clone_size: few; j_call: TRBJ2-7; d_call: TRBD1; v_call: TRBV20-1; cdr3_aa: CSARPPWTGSYEQYF; cdr3_nt: TGCAGTGCTAGGCCCCCTTGGACAGGGTCCTACGAGCAGTACTTC
clone_size: few; j_call: TRBJ1-6; d_call: -; v_call: TRBV7-8; cdr3_aa: CASTPGGPQNSPLHF; cdr3_nt: TGTGCCAGCACCCCCGGGGGCCCGCAGAATTCACCCCTCCACTTT
clone_size: -; j_call: TRBJ2-2; d_call: -; v_call: TRBV5-4; cdr3_aa: CASSPRSLEFGELFF; cdr3_nt: TGTGCCAGCAGCCCGAGGTCCCTGGAGTTCGGGGAGCTGTTTTTT
clone_size: few; j_call: TRBJ2-3; d_call: -; v_call: TRBV24-1; cdr3_aa: CATSAGADTQYF; cdr3_nt: TGTGCCACCAGTGCGGGGGCAGATACGCAGTATTTT
clone_size: many; j_call: TRBJ2-5; d_call: TRBD2; v_call: TRBV7-2; cdr3_aa: CASSLGLARETQYF; cdr3_nt: TGTGCCAGCAGCTTAGGACTAGCGAGGGAGACCCAGTACTTC
clone_size: few; j_call: TRBJ2-5; d_call: -; v_call: TRBV19; cdr3_aa: CASSIAGAETQYF; cdr3_nt: TGTGCCAGTAGTATAGCAGGGGCGGAGACCCAGTACTTC
clone_size: many; j_call: TRBJ2-2; d_call: -; v_call: TRBV20-1; cdr3_aa: CSARGWVHTGELFF; cdr3_nt: TGCAGTGCTAGAGGTTGGGTTCACACCGGGGAGCTGTTTTTT
clone_size: -; j_call: TRBJ2-3; d_call: TRBD2; v_call: TRBV7-3; cdr3_aa: CASSSLAGSDTQYF; cdr3_nt: TGTGCCAGCAGCTCCTTAGCGGGGTCTGATACGCAGTATTTT
clone_size: many; j_call: TRBJ2-5; d_call: -; v_call: TRBV4-1; cdr3_aa: CASSQDPGNWETQYF; cdr3_nt: TGCGCCAGCAGCCAAGATCCCGGCAATTGGGAGACCCAGTACTTC
clone_size: few; j_call: TRBJ1-5; d_call: -; v_call: TRBV29-1; cdr3_aa: CSVGQPNQPQHF; cdr3_nt: TGCAGCGTTGGACAGCCCAATCAGCCCCAGCATTTT
clone_size: few; j_call: TRBJ2-3; d_call: -; v_call: TRBV6-5; cdr3_aa: CASSYSRRSGTDTQYF; cdr3_nt: TGTGCCAGCAGTTACTCGCGTCGATCGGGGACAGATACGCAGTATTTT
clone_size: -; j_call: TRBJ2-2; d_call: -; v_call: TRBV6-6; cdr3_aa: CASSYQTPNTGELFF; cdr3_nt: TGTGCCAGCAGTTATCAGACACCTAACACCGGGGAGCTGTTTTTT
clone_size: many; j_call: TRBJ2-7; d_call: -; v_call: TRBV5-1; cdr3_aa: CASSSDSSYEQYF; cdr3_nt: TGCGCCAGCAGTTCTGACAGTTCCTACGAGCAGTACTTC
clone_size: many; j_call: TRBJ1-5; d_call: -; v_call: TRBV3-1; cdr3_aa: CASSQTWSQPQHF; cdr3_nt: TGTGCCAGCAGCCAGACTTGGTCGCAGCCCCAGCATTTT
clone_size: few; j_call: TRBJ2-1; d_call: -; v_call: TRBV7-3; cdr3_aa: CASSLRANEQFF; cdr3_nt: TGTGCCAGCAGCTTAAGGGCCAATGAGCAGTTCTTC
clone_size: -; j_call: TRBJ1-2; d_call: TRBD1; v_call: TRBV6-6; cdr3_aa: CASSQGADGYTF; cdr3_nt: TGTGCCAGCTCTCAGGGGGCGGATGGCTACACCTTC
clone_size: few; j_call: TRBJ1-2; d_call: TRBD1; v_call: TRBV29-1; cdr3_aa: CSVRGQGDLYGYTF; cdr3_nt: TGCAGCGTCCGCGGACAGGGGGATCTCTATGGCTACACCTTC
clone_size: -; j_call: TRBJ2-5; d_call: -; v_call: TRBV7-2; cdr3_aa: CASSKAGGLWQETQYF; cdr3_nt: TGTGCCAGCAGCAAGGCCGGGGGGCTTTGGCAAGAGACCCAGTACTTC
clone_size: few; j_call: TRBJ1-6; d_call: -; v_call: TRBV29-1; cdr3_aa: CSVGSSYNSPLHF; cdr3_nt: TGCAGCGTTGGGTCCTCCTATAATTCACCCCTCCACTTT
clone_size: -; j_call: TRBJ1-2; d_call: -; v_call: TRBV5-1; cdr3_aa: CASNGGGPGVDGYTF; cdr3_nt: TGCGCCAGCAATGGAGGAGGCCCCGGCGTGGACGGCTACACCTTC
clone_size: many; j_call: TRBJ2-7; d_call: -; v_call: TRBV4-1; cdr3_aa: CASSQEWAGDKSAPYEQYF; cdr3_nt: TGCGCCAGCAGCCAAGAGTGGGCAGGGGACAAATCGGCCCCCTACGAGCAGTACTTC
clone_size: few; j_call: TRBJ1-1; d_call: -; v_call: TRBV5-1; cdr3_aa: CASSRYRLTQMNTEAFF; cdr3_nt: TGCGCCAGCAGCCGATATAGATTGACTCAGATGAACACTGAAGCTTTCTTT
clone_size: many; j_call: TRBJ2-7; d_call: TRBD1; v_call: TRBV7-2; cdr3_aa: CASSLRDSYEQYF; cdr3_nt: TGTGCCAGCAGCCTTCGGGACAGCTACGAGCAGTACTTC
clone_size: -; j_call: TRBJ1-1; d_call: TRBD1; v_call: TRBV25-1; cdr3_aa: CASHDRVTKVAFF; cdr3_nt: TGTGCCAGCCATGACAGGGTAACCAAAGTCGCTTTCTTT
clone_size: -; j_call: TRBJ2-5; d_call: -; v_call: TRBV20-1; cdr3_aa: CSARGRREAETQYF; cdr3_nt: TGCAGTGCTAGAGGAAGGCGAGAGGCGGAGACCCAGTACTTC
clone_size: many; j_call: TRBJ2-2; d_call: -; v_call: TRBV6-2/TRBV6-3; cdr3_aa: CASSPPMYGELFF; cdr3_nt: TGTGCCAGCAGTCCCCCCATGTACGGGGAGCTGTTTTTT
clone_size: -; j_call: TRBJ1-1; d_call: TRBD1; v_call: TRBV9; cdr3_aa: CASSADRDGRWSEAFF; cdr3_nt: TGTGCCAGCAGCGCCGACAGGGATGGTAGGTGGTCTGAAGCTTTCTTT
clone_size: few; j_call: TRBJ1-1; d_call: -; v_call: TRBV4-2; cdr3_aa: CASSHDLGGTEAFF; cdr3_nt: TGTGCCAGCAGCCATGACTTAGGGGGCACTGAAGCTTTCTTT
clone_size: many; j_call: TRBJ2-1; d_call: TRBD2; v_call: TRBV7-2; cdr3_aa: CASSPYTGLADEQFF; cdr3_nt: TGTGCCAGCAGCCCCTATACCGGACTAGCCGATGAGCAGTTCTTC
clone_size: -; j_call: TRBJ1-2; d_call: TRBD1; v_call: TRBV20-1; cdr3_aa: CRGFGQGASYGYTF; cdr3_nt: TGCAGAGGGTTTGGACAGGGGGCCAGCTATGGCTACACCTTC
clone_size: many; j_call: TRBJ1-4; d_call: -; v_call: TRBV7-2; cdr3_aa: CASSVRQGLNEKLFF; cdr3_nt: TGTGCCAGCAGCGTACGTCAGGGGCTCAATGAAAAACTGTTTTTT
clone_size: -; j_call: TRBJ1-2; d_call: -; v_call: TRBV7-8; cdr3_aa: CASSLVEGTEIYYGYTF; cdr3_nt: TGTGCCAGCAGCTTAGTAGAGGGGACGGAAATATACTATGGCTACACCTTC
clone_size: -; j_call: TRBJ2-3; d_call: -; v_call: TRBV4-1; cdr3_aa: CASSQARARADTQYF; cdr3_nt: TGCGCCAGCAGCCAAGCCCGGGCCAGAGCAGATACGCAGTATTTT
clone_size: many; j_call: TRBJ2-3; d_call: -; v_call: TRBV12-3/TRBV12-4; cdr3_aa: CASSLEAISTDTQYF; cdr3_nt: TGTGCCAGCAGTTTAGAGGCGATTAGCACAGATACGCAGTATTTT
clone_size: few; j_call: TRBJ2-1; d_call: TRBD2; v_call: TRBV11-3; cdr3_aa: CASSLQGPGGDYNEQFF; cdr3_nt: TGTGCCAGCAGCTTACAGGGGCCCGGGGGGGACTACAATGAGCAGTTCTTC
clone_size: -; j_call: TRBJ2-2; d_call: TRBD2; v_call: TRBV19; cdr3_aa: CASLDGGSNTGELFF; cdr3_nt: TGTGCCAGTCTGGACGGGGGGTCTAACACCGGGGAGCTGTTTTTT
clone_size: few; j_call: TRBJ1-2; d_call: -; v_call: TRBV3-1; cdr3_aa: CASSQDWTAYGYTF; cdr3_nt: TGTGCCAGCAGCCAAGACTGGACCGCCTATGGCTACACCTTC
clone_size: many; j_call: TRBJ2-3; d_call: -; v_call: TRBV7-3; cdr3_aa: CASSLNPSDTQYF; cdr3_nt: TGTGCCAGCAGCTTAAACCCCTCCGATACGCAGTATTTT
clone_size: many; j_call: TRBJ1-1; d_call: -; v_call: TRBV4-2; cdr3_aa: CASSQDLLNTEAFF; cdr3_nt: TGTGCCAGCAGCCAAGATCTGTTGAACACTGAAGCTTTCTTT